The 32 T cell receptor beta chains listed next were all sequenced from one sample in a study of beta chain features in type 1 diabetes. Reverse transcribing all isolated RNA meant expressed TCRB transcripts were sequenced. The method was immunoSEQ multiplex PCR; TCRdb's version includes in-frame clones alone and lacks a portion of them. The sample shows roughly 700,000 clones, 13% of them seen only once. These TCRs are of unknown antigen specificity. Overall study findings and caveats: Shortening of TCRB CDR3s, moderate but significant, appeared in all four CD4+ subsets of Type 1 diabetes patients.

The specimen sequenced was naive CD4+ T cells from blood. The origin of the receptors is a man aged 18 to 35 with type 1 diabetes.

This chain uses TRBV6-1 with TRBJ2-6; D tentatively fits TRBD1 or TRBD2 (5 bases each). The V gene lost 3 bases and the J gene lost 0 bases, with 9 bases spanning the gap. Germline CDR1 reads MNHNS; CDR2 reads SASEGT. The CDR3 is 16 residues long. The CDR3 is CASSDGGHSGANVLTF. The CDR3 coding sequence is TGTGCCAGCAGTGATGGAGGACACTCTGGGGCCAACGTCCTGACTTTC.

This clone was observed a handful of times. The rearrangement links TRBV4-1 to TRBJ2-5, with TRBD1 matching over 9 bases. V lost 4 bases to trimming and J lost 5 bases; unmatched junction nucleotides: 14. The CDR3 length is 17 residues. The V gene's germline CDR1 is MGHRA and CDR2 YSYEKL. CDR3 DNA sequence: TGCGCCAGCAGCCCAGCTACCGGGACAGGGTTTAAGGAGACCCAGTACTTC. It yields the protein CASSPATGTGFKETQYF.

This clone was seen more than once but under ten times. The J gene is TRBJ2-5, the V gene TRBV9; D perhaps matches TRBD2 (6 bases). V shed 4 bases and J shed 5 bases, with 12 bases lying between them. The CDR3 loop spans 13 amino acids. CDR1 SGDLS and CDR2 YYNGEE come from the germline V gene. The CDR3 DNA reads as TGTGCCAGCAGCATGGGGGGTGAGGAGACCCAGTACTTC. This sequence encodes CASSMGGEETQYF.

This rearrangement joins TRBV5-1 to TRBJ2-6; D tentatively fits TRBD1 or TRBD2 (5 bases each). V lost 5 bases to trimming and J lost 0 bases, with 15 bases between them. The CDR3 spans 17 residues. Germline loops: CDR1 SGHRS, CDR2 YFSETQ. The CDR3 coding sequence is TGCGCCAGCAGGAATACGGGACGGATCTCTGGGGCCAACGTCCTGACTTTC. Protein product: CASRNTGRISGANVLTF.

Only a few counts were recorded for this clone. This chain links TRBV5-1 with TRBJ2-1; D uncertain. Trimming left V 4 bases short and J 10 bases short, with 15 bases between. This CDR3 has 13 residues. CDR1 is SGHRS, CDR2 YFSETQ, per germline. CDR3 protein: CASSVDARGEQFF. CDR3 in DNA: TGCGCCAGCAGCGTGGACGCCCGTGGCGAGCAGTTCTTC.

The chain recombines TRBV11-3 with TRBJ1-5; no reliable D call. CDR3 size: 13 residues. V lost 2 bases and J lost 5, with 7 bases in between. Germline CDR1 SGHNT, CDR2 YENEEA. The CDR3 sequence is CASSLWADQPQHF. In DNA, the CDR3 is TGTGCCAGCAGCTTATGGGCCGATCAGCCCCAGCATTTT.

The DNA of the CDR3 is TGTGCCATCAGTCAGGACAGGACGGACGCTTTCTTT. This encodes CAISQDRTDAFF. The rearrangement uses TRBV10-3 and TRBJ1-1; TRBD1 aligns across 7 bases. J gave up 11 bases and V 5 bases, and 8 bases lay outside the gene matches. The CDR3 length is 12 residues. The germline V gene has CDR1 ENHRY and CDR2 SYGVKD.

This clone was detected a few times. The CDR3 reads CASSVRGPNQPQHF. The CDR3 bases are TGTGCCAGCAGTGTTCGGGGGCCAAATCAGCCCCAGCATTTT. V is TRBV27 and J is TRBJ1-5; D is possibly TRBD1 (6 bases). The V and J ends lost 5 bases and 4 bases respectively, with 12 bases between them. The CDR3 loop spans 14 amino acids. The V gene's germline CDR1 is MNHEY and CDR2 SMNVEV (reference sequence).

V and J are TRBV5-4 and TRBJ2-5; 7 bases agree with TRBD1. The CDR3 contains 13 residues. Germline lookup yields CDR1 SGHNT and CDR2 YYREEE (reference sequence). After removal of 7 bases from V and 4 bases from J, the junction contained 7 bases not matched to a gene. The CDR3: CASSWDSRETQYF. Written as DNA, the CDR3 is TGTGCCAGCTCTTGGGACAGTCGAGAGACCCAGTACTTC.

The chain is built from TRBV6-4 and TRBJ1-6; D uncertain. Germline V gene sequence: CDR1 MRHNA, CDR2 SNTAGT. The CDR3 covers 16 residues. Trimming left V 0 bases short and J 7 bases short, with 13 bases between. The CDR3 DNA reads TGTGCCAGCAGTGACTCCCCTCATCCGGGGAATTCACCCCTCCACTTT. Its protein is CASSDSPHPGNSPLHF.

The chain has TRBV18 and TRBJ2-7, with 9 bases identical to TRBD1. Trimming took 2 bases from V and 3 from J; bases not matched to a gene: 5. Germline V CDR1 and CDR2: KGHSH, LQKENI. This CDR3 is built from 15 residues. The CDR3 DNA follows: TGTGCCAGCTCACCAGCCGGGACAGGGATCTACGAGCAGTACTTC. It codes for CASSPAGTGIYEQYF.

This clone was counted between two and nine times. This sequence joins TRBV5-4 and TRBJ2-2; a weak D match, TRBD2 (6 bases). V lost 7 bases, J lost 0 bases, and 19 bases lay in between. This CDR3 has 17 amino acids. Germline V CDR1 and CDR2: SGHNT, YYREEE (reference sequence). For the CDR3, the DNA is TGTGCCAGCTCGGAGGGGACGCGATTCGCGAACACCGGGGAGCTGTTTTTT. Translation gives CASSEGTRFANTGELFF.

DNA for the CDR3: TGCGCCAGCAGCCATCCCGGGAGACTTGAGAATGAGCAGTTCTTC. It codes for CASSHPGRLENEQFF. The genes are TRBV4-1 and TRBJ2-1; tentatively, D is TRBD2 (6 bases). V was pared by 3 bases and J by 7 bases, with 16 bases between. The CDR3 is made up of 15 amino acids. Germline V CDR1 and CDR2: MGHRA, YSYEKL.

The V gene is TRBV15, the J gene TRBJ2-3, with 7 positions matching TRBD1. The CDR3 loop spans 15 amino acids. Looked up from germline, CDR1 is LNHNV and CDR2 is YYDKDF (reference sequence). V shed 0 bases, J shed 2 bases, and the junction held 2 bases outside the gene matches. CDR3 region: CATSREGQTTDTQYF. The CDR3 DNA follows: TGTGCCACCAGCAGAGAGGGACAGACCACAGATACGCAGTATTTT. Variable domain in full (rest from reference TRBV15 and TRBJ2-3): DAMVIQNPRYQVTQFGKPVTLSCSQTLNHNVMYWYQQKSSQAPKLLFHYYDKDFNNEADTPDNFQSRRPNTSFCFLDIRSPGLGDTAMYLCATSREGQTTDTQYFGPGTRLTVL.

The chain employs TRBV7-9 and TRBJ2-5; D ambiguous. CDR3 length: 16 residues. Between the trimmed V and J ends, which lost 5 bases and 0 bases, there was a span of 16 bases. CDR1 SEHNR and CDR2 FQNEAQ come from the germline V gene (reference sequence). The CDR3 loop is CASSPWTHSYQETQYF. The CDR3 DNA is TGTGCCAGCAGCCCCTGGACCCATAGCTACCAAGAGACCCAGTACTTC.

This rearrangement joins TRBV30 to TRBJ1-1; 8 nucleotides agree with TRBD1. With 2 bases clipped from V and 4 bases from J, the junction kept 3 bases outside the gene matches. Germline CDR1 GTSNPN, CDR2 SVGIG (reference sequence). The CDR3 runs to 13 residues. This chain's CDR3 is CAWSYTGGTEAFF. The CDR3, as DNA: TGTGCCTGGAGTTATACAGGGGGCACTGAAGCTTTCTTT.

The J gene is TRBJ2-5, the V gene TRBV10-2; 10 bases align to TRBD2. The CDR3 spans 14 residues. The V gene end was trimmed by 8 bases and the J gene end by 7 bases; junction bases not matched to a gene: 10. Germline V gives CDR1 WSHSY, CDR2 SAAADI. This chain's CDR3 is CASATELAGTTQYF. CDR3 nucleotides: TGCGCCAGCGCAACCGAACTAGCGGGGACGACCCAGTACTTC.

The chain carries TRBV2 and TRBJ1-6, with 7 positions matching TRBD1. The germline CDR1 and CDR2 sequences are SNHLY and FYNNEI. This CDR3 is built from 14 residues. J lost 15 bases, V lost 5 bases, and 13 bases had no gene match. The CDR3 DNA sequence: TGTGCCAGCAGTCGGGACAGAGCATCCGGCCTCCTCCACTTT. It translates to CASSRDRASGLLHF.

This clone was seen only a few times. The chain employs TRBV16 and TRBJ1-2, with TRBD1 as a possible D gene (6 bases). V was pared by 1 base and J by 8 bases, with 11 bases between. Germline V lookup: CDR1 KGHSY, CDR2 FQNENV. This CDR3 is built from 13 residues. Here the CDR3 reads CASSQLGAGGYTF. The CDR3 nucleotides read TGTGCCAGCAGCCAATTGGGGGCCGGAGGCTACACCTTC.

The chain uses TRBV5-4 and TRBJ1-2; D is perhaps TRBD1 (6 bases). The V gene's germline CDR1 is SGHNT and CDR2 YYREEE (reference sequence). Trimming took 0 bases from V and 10 from J, leaving 16 bases between them. This CDR3 region has 14 residues. Here the CDR3 reads CASSLGDRRVPYTF. CDR3 DNA: TGTGCCAGCAGCTTGGGAGACAGGCGAGTACCCTACACCTTC. Together with reference TRBV5-4 and TRBJ1-2, the CDR3 gives the full variable domain: ETGVTQSPTHLIKTRGQQVTLRCSSQSGHNTVSWYQQALGQGPQFIFQYYREEENGRGNFPPRFSGLQFPNYSSELNVNALELDDSALYLCASSLGDRRVPYTFGSGTRLTVV.

The V call is TRBV18, the J call TRBJ2-4; TRBD2 is a possible D gene (6 bases). Germline CDR1 KGHSH, CDR2 LQKENI. CDR3 length equals 17 residues. V gave up 3 bases and J gave up 1 base, with 16 bases separating them. The CDR3 loop is CASSPNLGLAAKNIQYF. Here the CDR3 DNA reads TGTGCCAGCTCACCTAACCTAGGGCTAGCGGCCAAAAACATTCAGTACTTC.

The chain joins TRBV2 to TRBJ1-5; D not certain. Germline V gene lookup returns CDR1 SNHLY and CDR2 FYNNEI. This CDR3 is 13 amino acids long. The V gene lost 7 bases and the J gene lost 0 bases, with 7 bases spanning the gap. This CDR3 reads CASMFGSNQPQHF. The CDR3 region has the DNA TGTGCCAGCATGTTTGGTAGCAATCAGCCCCAGCATTTT.

This sequence joins TRBV5-1 and TRBJ2-7; 7 bases agree with TRBD2. The V and J ends lost 4 bases and 6 bases, in that order; junction bases with no gene match: 10. The CDR3 extends over 14 amino acids. CDR1 and CDR2 (germline): SGHRS, YFSETQ. The CDR3 loop reads CASSLQAREGEQYF. CDR3 in DNA: TGCGCCAGCAGCCTCCAAGCCAGGGAGGGCGAGCAGTACTTC.

The rearrangement links TRBV20-1 to TRBJ1-2, with D unresolved. Germline CDR1 DFQATT, CDR2 SNEGSKA (reference sequence). The V end was cut by 8 bases, the J end by 2 bases, with 0 bases between. The CDR3 contains 8 residues. CDR3: CSNYGYTF. The CDR3 region has the DNA TGCAGTAACTATGGCTACACCTTC.

This chain connects TRBV13 to TRBJ2-7; TRBD1 matches 11 bases. V gave up 5 bases and J gave up 3 bases; unmatched junction bases: 6. CDR1 and CDR2 from the germline V gene are PRHDT and FYEKMQ (reference sequence). There are 15 residues in the CDR3. The CDR3 region has the DNA TGTGCCAGCAGCCCACCGGACAGGGGGCTCTACGAGCAGTACTTC. Its protein product is CASSPPDRGLYEQYF.

This clone was detected a few times. This sequence joins TRBV2 and TRBJ2-7, with D possibly matching TRBD1 (5 bases). This CDR3 contains 14 residues. The germline CDR1 and CDR2 sequences are SNHLY and FYNNEI. V lost 7 bases, J lost 0 bases, and 13 bases lay in between. The CDR3 region has the DNA TGTGCCAGCAAGCAGGGCGAGTCCTCCTACGAGCAGTACTTC. It specifies CASKQGESSYEQYF.

This clone was counted only a few times. V gene TRBV6-5 combines with J gene TRBJ2-2; D unresolved. The CDR3 spans 13 residues. The germline V and J ends were trimmed by 6 bases and 6 bases, with 11 bases remaining between them. Germline CDR1 reads MNHEY; CDR2 reads SVGAGI. The CDR3 DNA follows: TGTGCCAGCAGCCGAAGTGGCTCCGGGGAGCTGTTTTTT. This encodes CASSRSGSGELFF.

The chain joins TRBV9 to TRBJ2-3; 12 nucleotides line up with TRBD2. Germline CDR1 SGDLS, CDR2 YYNGEE. The length of the CDR3 is 17 residues. J lost 2 bases, V lost 4 bases, and 8 bases had no gene match. DNA of the CDR3: TGTGCCAGCAGCCCCCGACTAGCGGGGGAGCTCACAGATACGCAGTATTTT. Its translation is CASSPRLAGELTDTQYF.

This clone was counted only a few times. The gene calls are TRBV11-2 and TRBJ2-5, with D maybe TRBD2 (7 bases). Trimming shortened V by 6 bases and J by 4 bases, and 15 bases separated the two germline ends. Germline CDR1 SGHAT, CDR2 FQNNGV. The CDR3 length is 14 residues. CDR3 coding DNA: TGTGCCAGCAGACGGGGGGCGGAGATAGAGACCCAGTACTTC. As protein: CASRRGAEIETQYF. Supplemented by reference TRBV11-2 and TRBJ2-5, the full variable domain reads EAGVAQSPRYKIIEKRQSVAFWCNPISGHATLYWYQQILGQGPKLLIQFQNNGVVDDSQLPKDRFSAERLKGVDSTLKIQPAKLEDSAVYLCASRRGAEIETQYFGPGTRLLVL.

J is TRBJ2-5 and V is TRBV5-1, with unresolved D. The germline CDR1 and CDR2 sequences are SGHRS and YFSETQ. Trimming removed 4 bases at V and 5 bases at J, with 12 bases between. This CDR3 region has 13 residues. CDR3 sequence: CASSPPVGETQYF. As DNA, the CDR3 is TGCGCCAGCAGCCCCCCCGTGGGGGAGACCCAGTACTTC.

The sample holds a few counts of this clone. The rearrangement joins TRBV5-1 to TRBJ1-5, with D hard to call. CDR1 and CDR2 (germline): SGHRS, YFSETQ. Deletions cut 0 bases from V and 6 bases from J, with 7 bases between. The CDR3 runs 13 residues. CDR3 sequence: CASSLDDSQPQHF. The CDR3 DNA reads as TGCGCCAGCAGCTTGGATGATAGTCAGCCCCAGCATTTT.

The gene calls are TRBV6-5 and TRBJ1-4; D gene ambiguous. V was clipped by 5 bases and J by 2 bases, with 9 bases between them. The CDR3 has 14 amino acids. The germline V gene has CDR1 MNHEY and CDR2 SVGAGI. Here the CDR3 reads CASSIGRTNEKLFF. DNA for the CDR3: TGTGCCAGCAGTATAGGACGGACTAATGAAAAACTGTTTTTT.